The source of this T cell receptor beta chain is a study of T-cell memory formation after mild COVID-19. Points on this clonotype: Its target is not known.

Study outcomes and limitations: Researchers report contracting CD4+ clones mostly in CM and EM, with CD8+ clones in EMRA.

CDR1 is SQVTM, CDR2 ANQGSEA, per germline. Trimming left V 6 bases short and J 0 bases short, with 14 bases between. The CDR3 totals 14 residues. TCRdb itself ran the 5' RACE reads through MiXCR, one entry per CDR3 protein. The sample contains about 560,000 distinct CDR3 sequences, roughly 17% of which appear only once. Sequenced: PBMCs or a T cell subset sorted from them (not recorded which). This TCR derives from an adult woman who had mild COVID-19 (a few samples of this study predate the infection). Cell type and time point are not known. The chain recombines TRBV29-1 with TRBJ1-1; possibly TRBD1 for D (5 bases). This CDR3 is CSVPRAELNTEAFF. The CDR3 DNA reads TGCAGCGTCCCCAGGGCAGAGTTGAACACTGAAGCTTTCTTT.